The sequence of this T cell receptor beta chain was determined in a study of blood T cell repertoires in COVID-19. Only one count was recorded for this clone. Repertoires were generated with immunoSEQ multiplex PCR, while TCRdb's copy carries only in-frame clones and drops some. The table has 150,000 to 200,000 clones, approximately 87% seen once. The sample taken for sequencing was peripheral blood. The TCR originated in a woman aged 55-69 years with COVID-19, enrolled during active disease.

CDR3: CAWGYYEQYF. The CDR3 nucleotides read TGTGCCTGGGGATACTACGAGCAGTACTTC. The chain combines TRBV30 with TRBJ2-7; the D is unclear. Germline assignment: CDR1 GTSNPN and CDR2 SVGIG (reference sequence). V gave up 5 bases and J gave up 3 bases, with 5 bases separating them. The CDR3 loop spans 10 amino acids.